Each of the 9 T cell receptor beta chains below was sequenced from the same sample in a study of cytomegalovirus exposure and HLA in healthy donors. PCR amplification relied on 60 Vbeta primers (plus 13 Jbeta primers). Profiling relied on immunoSEQ multiplex PCR, and the TCRdb table lists in-frame clones only, not all of them. The profile shows 110,000 or so clones, around 76% of them singletons. The sequencing sample was made of PBMCs. The receptor source for this set is a woman between 40 and 50 years old in good health and CMV-seropositive.

This rearrangement joins TRBV5-1 to TRBJ1-6, with 7 bases matching TRBD1. There are 17 residues in the CDR3. In germline, CDR1 is SGHRS, CDR2 YFSETQ. V dropped 4 bases and J dropped 6; count of bases not matched to a gene: 13. CDR3 loop: CASSTGTVWTSNSPLHF. For the CDR3, the DNA is TGCGCCAGCAGCACGGGGACAGTCTGGACCTCTAATTCACCCCTCCACTTT.

CDR3 region: CASSRGYEQYF. The CDR3 DNA follows: TGTGCCAGCAGTCGGGGTTACGAGCAGTACTTC. This chain joins TRBV25-1 and TRBJ2-7; D possibly corresponds to TRBD2 (5 bases). Per the germline V gene, CDR1 is MGHDK and CDR2 is SYGVNS. CDR3 length: 11 amino acids. Trimming removed 5 bases from V and 4 bases from J, with 6 bases in between.

The chain's CDR3 is CASRRTGTGTNYGYTF. CDR3 sequence (DNA): TGTGCCAGCAGACGTACAGGGACAGGGACTAACTATGGCTACACCTTC. The genes are TRBV5-6 and TRBJ1-2, with 9 bases lining up with TRBD1. CDR1 SGHDT and CDR2 YYEEEE come from the germline V gene. Trimming at V came to 5 bases and at J to 0 bases, leaving 8 bases not matched to a gene. The CDR3 spans 16 residues.

This clone was seen once. The chain couples TRBV19 to TRBJ1-2; TRBD1 aligns across 8 bases. The CDR3 spans 13 residues. Germline-derived CDR1 and CDR2 are LNHDA and SQIVND (reference sequence). V was pared by 4 bases and J by 6 bases, with 4 bases of the junction left unmatched. Written as DNA, the CDR3 is TGTGCCAGTAGTAAAGGACAGGGCGATGGCTACACCTTC. It translates to CASSKGQGDGYTF.

The chain employs TRBV28 and TRBJ2-1, with 11 bases that match TRBD2. CDR1 and CDR2 from the germline V gene are MDHEN and SYDVKM. The CDR3 loop spans 15 amino acids. Trimming removed 5 bases from V and 4 bases from J; junction bases left unmatched: 4. The CDR3 sequence is CASSITSGGYNEQFF. The CDR3 nucleotides read TGTGCCAGCAGTATAACTAGCGGGGGTTACAATGAGCAGTTCTTC.

This clone is a singleton in its sample. The chain joins TRBV2 to TRBJ2-5; D may be TRBD2 (6 bases). The CDR3 consists of 14 residues. In germline, CDR1 is SNHLY, CDR2 FYNNEI. V dropped 4 bases and J dropped 5 bases, with 14 bases sitting between them. The CDR3 reads CASSGPVGGETQYF. For the CDR3, the DNA is TGTGCCAGCAGTGGGCCGGTTGGGGGGGAGACCCAGTACTTC.

This chain links TRBV30 with TRBJ2-5; 7 nucleotides align to TRBD1. CDR1 GTSNPN and CDR2 SVGIG come from the germline V gene (reference sequence). This CDR3 is 13 amino acids long. V lost 4 bases and J lost 11; bases outside the gene matches: 13. In DNA form, the CDR3 reads TGTGCCTGGACCGGGACAGCAATAGGGAAGCAGTACTTC. Its translation is CAWTGTAIGKQYF. The full variable domain, its missing parts supplied by reference TRBV30 and TRBJ2-5, is SQTIHQWPATLVQPVGSPLSLECTVEGTSNPNLYWYRQAAGRGLQLLFYSVGIGQISSEVPQNLSASRPQDRQFILSSKKLLLSDSGFYLCAWTGTAIGKQYFGPGTRLLVL.

The chain uses TRBV7-6 and TRBJ2-1, with 14 bases aligning to TRBD2. After removal of 1 base from V and 4 bases from J, the junction contained 3 bases not matched to a gene. CDR1 SGHVS and CDR2 FNYEAQ come from the germline V gene. The CDR3 covers 17 residues. For the CDR3, the DNA is TGTGCCAGCAGCTTAGGGACTAGCGGGGGGATATACAATGAGCAGTTCTTC. Translated: CASSLGTSGGIYNEQFF.

A remark on this clone: Within the sample, other DNA sequences also encode this same CDR3. The genes are TRBV7-9 and TRBJ1-1; weak D call: TRBD1 (6 bases). The CDR3 contains 13 residues. Deletions cut 3 bases from V and 1 base from J, with 6 bases between. The V gene's germline CDR1 is SEHNR and CDR2 FQNEAQ (reference sequence). The CDR3 spells CASSLGQNTEAFF. As DNA, the CDR3 is TGTGCCAGCAGCTTGGGACAGAACACTGAAGCTTTCTTT.